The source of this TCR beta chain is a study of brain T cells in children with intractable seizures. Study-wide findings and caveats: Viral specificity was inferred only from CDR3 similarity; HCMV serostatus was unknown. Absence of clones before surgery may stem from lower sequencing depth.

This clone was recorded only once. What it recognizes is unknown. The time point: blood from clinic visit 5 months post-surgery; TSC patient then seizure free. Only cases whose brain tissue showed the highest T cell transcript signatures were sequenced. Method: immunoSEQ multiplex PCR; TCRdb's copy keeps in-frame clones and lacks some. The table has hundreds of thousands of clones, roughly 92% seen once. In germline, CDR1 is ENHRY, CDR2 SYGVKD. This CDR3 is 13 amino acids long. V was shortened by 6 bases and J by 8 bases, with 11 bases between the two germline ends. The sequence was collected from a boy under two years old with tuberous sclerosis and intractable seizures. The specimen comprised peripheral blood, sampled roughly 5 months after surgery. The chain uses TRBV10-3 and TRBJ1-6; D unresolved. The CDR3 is CAISRSVDSPLHF. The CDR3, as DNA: TGTGCCATCAGCCGATCGGTAGATTCACCCCTCCACTTT.